This T cell receptor (beta chain) emerged from a study of identical twins. The study, taken as a whole, reports: Where out-of-frame alpha sequences were twin-shared, they showed excess low generation probability. Modelling underestimated the level of out-of-frame TCR alpha sharing observed in monozygotic twins.

This clonotype was picked up many times. Its antigen is not identified. Unique molecular identifiers were in the cDNA, with template-switch universal primer binding. TCRdb redid the calling of the 5' RACE reads with MiXCR, one entry per CDR3 protein. Of around 280,000 distinct CDR3 sequences in the sample, under 9% are singletons; the top ten hold less than 2.5%. The length of the CDR3 is 16 residues. The junction had 7 bases not matched to a gene; V was cut back by 1 base and J by 8 bases. CDR1 and CDR2 from the germline V gene are LGHNA and YNFKEQ. In addition, the sample was reused for a study of yellow fever vaccine responses in identical twins. That work adds: After vaccination, twins' T cell response reportedly seemed partly convergent, partly personalized.

The chain joins TRBV4-2 to TRBJ2-1, with TRBD2 matching over 11 bases. This TCR derives from a woman between 18 and 30 years old in good health. Sequenced: memory (CD45RO+) T cells sorted from blood. CDR3 sequence (DNA): TGTGCCAGCAGCCAAGGATCGACTAGCGGGAACCATGAGCAGTTCTTC. Translation gives CASSQGSTSGNHEQFF.